Listed here is a single T cell receptor beta chain. The antigen is unknown. The data were obtained in a study of shared clonotypes between healthy human individuals. Study-level information: Participating donors consisted of a couple of women and a few men aged 18 to 49. General observations from the study: The expectation was that sequencing depth would affect clonotype sharing among donors.

V lost 6 bases and J lost 8; bases outside the gene matches: 18. The length of the CDR3 is 17 residues. Looked up from germline, CDR1 is SGHTA and CDR2 is FQGNSA. Here immunoSEQ multiplex PCR was the method, and the copy in TCRdb shows in-frame clones only, minus some. The profile shows 2,100,000 or so clones, approximately 96% of them singletons. CD4+ cells were split into CD45RA+ naive and CD45RA-negative memory subsets. The chain joins TRBV7-2 to TRBJ2-3, with TRBD2 matching 9 bases. This receptor was identified in a man aged 18-30 years in good health. Sequencing was performed on naive CD4+ T cells sorted from blood. The subset here: CD45RA+ positively selected. The CDR3 protein is CASSPIVLAGGRGTQYF. The CDR3 DNA sequence: TGTGCCAGCAGTCCAATTGTACTAGCGGGCGGTCGCGGTACGCAGTATTTT. The entire variable domain, with the rest obtained from reference TRBV7-2 and TRBJ2-3, is as follows: GAGVSQSPSNKVTEKGKDVELRCDPISGHTALYWYRQSLGQGLEFLIYFQGNSAPDKSGLPSDRFSAERTGGSVSTLTIQRTQQEDSAVYLCASSPIVLAGGRGTQYFGPGTRLTVL.